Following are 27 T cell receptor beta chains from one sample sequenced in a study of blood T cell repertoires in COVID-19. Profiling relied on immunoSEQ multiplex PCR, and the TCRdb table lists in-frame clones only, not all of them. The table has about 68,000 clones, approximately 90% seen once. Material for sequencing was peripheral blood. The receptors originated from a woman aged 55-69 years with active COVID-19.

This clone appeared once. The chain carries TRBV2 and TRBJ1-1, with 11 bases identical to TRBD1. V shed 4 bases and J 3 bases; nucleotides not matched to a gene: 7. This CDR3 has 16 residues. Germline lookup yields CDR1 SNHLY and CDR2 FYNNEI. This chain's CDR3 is CASSVGGQGVDTEAFF. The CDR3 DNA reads TGTGCCAGCAGTGTGGGGGGACAGGGGGTTGACACTGAAGCTTTCTTT.

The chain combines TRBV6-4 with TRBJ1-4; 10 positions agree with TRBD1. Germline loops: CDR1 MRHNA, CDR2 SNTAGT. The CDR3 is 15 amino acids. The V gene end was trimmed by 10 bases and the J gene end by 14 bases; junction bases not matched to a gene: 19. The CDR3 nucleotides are TGTGCCAAGTATTCCCCACCGGGACAGGGGCCGGCGCTGTTTTTT. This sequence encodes CAKYSPPGQGPALFF.

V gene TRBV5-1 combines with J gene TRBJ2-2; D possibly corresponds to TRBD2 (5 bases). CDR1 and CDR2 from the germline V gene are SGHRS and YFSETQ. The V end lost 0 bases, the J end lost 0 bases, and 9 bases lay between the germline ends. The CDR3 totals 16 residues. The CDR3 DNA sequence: TGCGCCAGCAGCTTGGAAGCGGCGACGAACACCGGGGAGCTGTTTTTT. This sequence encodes CASSLEAATNTGELFF.

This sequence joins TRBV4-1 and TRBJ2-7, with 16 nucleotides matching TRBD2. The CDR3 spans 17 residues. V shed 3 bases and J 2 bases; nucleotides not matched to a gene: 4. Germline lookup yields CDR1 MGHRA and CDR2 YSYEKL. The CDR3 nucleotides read TGCGCCAGCAGCCAGGGACTAGCGGGAGGGACACCCTACGAGCAGTACTTC. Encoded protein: CASSQGLAGGTPYEQYF.

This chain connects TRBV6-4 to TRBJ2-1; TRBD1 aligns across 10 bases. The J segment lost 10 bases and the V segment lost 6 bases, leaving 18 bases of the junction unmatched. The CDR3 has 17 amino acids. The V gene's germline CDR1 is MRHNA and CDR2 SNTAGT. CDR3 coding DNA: TGTGCCAGCAGGAATCCCCCCGGGACAGGGGAAGATCGAGAGCAGTTCTTC. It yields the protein CASRNPPGTGEDREQFF.

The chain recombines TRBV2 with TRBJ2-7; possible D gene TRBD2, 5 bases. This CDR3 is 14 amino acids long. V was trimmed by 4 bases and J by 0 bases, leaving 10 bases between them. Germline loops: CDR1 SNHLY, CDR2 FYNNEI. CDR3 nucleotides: TGTGCCAGCAGTGTTACTAGACTCTCCTACGAGCAGTACTTC. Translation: CASSVTRLSYEQYF.

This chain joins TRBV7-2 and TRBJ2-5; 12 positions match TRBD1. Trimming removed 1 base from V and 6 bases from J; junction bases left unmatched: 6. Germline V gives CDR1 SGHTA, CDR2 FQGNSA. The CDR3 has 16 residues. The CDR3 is CASSLDGTGGGKTQYF. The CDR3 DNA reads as TGTGCCAGCAGCTTAGATGGGACAGGGGGCGGGAAGACCCAGTACTTC.

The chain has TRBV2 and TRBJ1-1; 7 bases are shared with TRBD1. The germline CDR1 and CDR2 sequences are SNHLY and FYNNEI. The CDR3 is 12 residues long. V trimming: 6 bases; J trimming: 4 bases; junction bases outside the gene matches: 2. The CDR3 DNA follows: TGTGCCAGCAGGGGGACAGCCACTGAAGCTTTCTTT. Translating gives CASRGTATEAFF.

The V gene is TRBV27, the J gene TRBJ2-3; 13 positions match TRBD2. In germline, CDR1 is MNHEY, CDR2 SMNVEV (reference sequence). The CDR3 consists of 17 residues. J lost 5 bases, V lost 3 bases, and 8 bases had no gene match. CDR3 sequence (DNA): TGTGCCAGCAGTTTCTTGGGACTAGCGGGGAGGGGAGATACGCAGTATTTT. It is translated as CASSFLGLAGRGDTQYF.

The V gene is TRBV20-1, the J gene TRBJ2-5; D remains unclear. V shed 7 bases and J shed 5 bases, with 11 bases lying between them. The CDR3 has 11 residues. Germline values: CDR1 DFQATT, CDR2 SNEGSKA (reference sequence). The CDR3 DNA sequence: TGCAGTGTCCACAGCAGGGAGACCCAGTACTTC. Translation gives CSVHSRETQYF.

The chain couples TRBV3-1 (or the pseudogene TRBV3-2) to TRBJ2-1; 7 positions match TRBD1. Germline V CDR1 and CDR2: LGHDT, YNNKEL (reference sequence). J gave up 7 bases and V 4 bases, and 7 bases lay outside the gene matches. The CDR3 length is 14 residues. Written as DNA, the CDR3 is TGTGCCAGCAGCCCTCGTCGACAGGGAAATGAGCAGTTCTTC. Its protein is CASSPRRQGNEQFF.

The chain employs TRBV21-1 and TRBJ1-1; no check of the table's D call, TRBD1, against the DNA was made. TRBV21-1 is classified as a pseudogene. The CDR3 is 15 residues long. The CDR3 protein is CASSWTGGEDTEAFF. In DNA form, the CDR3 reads TGTGCCAGCAGCTGGACAGGGGGCGAGGACACTGAAGCTTTCTTT.

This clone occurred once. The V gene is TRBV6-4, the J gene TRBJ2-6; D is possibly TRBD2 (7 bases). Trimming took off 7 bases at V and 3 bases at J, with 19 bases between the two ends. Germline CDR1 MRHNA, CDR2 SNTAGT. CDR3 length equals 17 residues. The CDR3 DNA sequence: TGTGCCAGCAAGCGGAGGGGGGGCGCTGGTGGGGCCAACGTCCTGACTTTC. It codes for CASKRRGGAGGANVLTF.

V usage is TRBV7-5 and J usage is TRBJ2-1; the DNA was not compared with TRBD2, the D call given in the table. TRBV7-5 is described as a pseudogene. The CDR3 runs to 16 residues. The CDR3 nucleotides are TGTGTCAGAAGCTTAGCGGGACTAGCGGTATACAATGAGCAGTTCTTC. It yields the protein CVRSLAGLAVYNEQFF.

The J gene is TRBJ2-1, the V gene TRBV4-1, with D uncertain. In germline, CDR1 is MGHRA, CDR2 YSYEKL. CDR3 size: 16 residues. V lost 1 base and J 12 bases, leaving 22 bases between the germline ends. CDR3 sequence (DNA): TGCGCCAGCAGCCAAGTCGGAGCTACTTCACCCTTGGGGCAGTTCTTC. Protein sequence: CASSQVGATSPLGQFF.

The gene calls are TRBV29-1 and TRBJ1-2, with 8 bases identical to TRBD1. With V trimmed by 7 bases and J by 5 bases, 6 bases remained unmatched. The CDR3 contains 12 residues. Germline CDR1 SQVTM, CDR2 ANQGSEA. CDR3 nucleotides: TGCAGCGCTAAACAGGGGGAGTATGGCTACACCTTC. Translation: CSAKQGEYGYTF.

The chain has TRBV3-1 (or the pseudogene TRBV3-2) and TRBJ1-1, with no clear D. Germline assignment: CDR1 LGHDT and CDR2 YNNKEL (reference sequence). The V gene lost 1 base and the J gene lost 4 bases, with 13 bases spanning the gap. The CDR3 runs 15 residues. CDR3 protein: CASSQVHPAGTEAFF. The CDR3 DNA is TGTGCCAGCAGCCAAGTTCACCCGGCGGGCACTGAAGCTTTCTTT.

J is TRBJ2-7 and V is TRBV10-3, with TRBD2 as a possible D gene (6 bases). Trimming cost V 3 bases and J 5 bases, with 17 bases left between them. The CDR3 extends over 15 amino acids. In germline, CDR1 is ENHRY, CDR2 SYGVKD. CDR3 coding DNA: TGTGCCATCAGTGACCCTACTCCGGGAGATAACGAGCAGTACTTC. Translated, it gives CAISDPTPGDNEQYF.

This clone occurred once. CDR3 in DNA: TGTGCTAGTGGTTTGTTTGAGAAAGAGACCCAGTACTTC. It yields the protein CASGLFEKETQYF. The V gene is TRBV12-5, the J gene TRBJ2-5; no firm D call. Trimming removed 2 bases from V and 3 bases from J, with 7 bases in between. In germline, CDR1 is LGHNT, CDR2 FRNRAP. The CDR3 spans 13 residues. The full variable domain, its missing parts supplied by reference TRBV12-5 and TRBJ2-5, is DARVTQTPRHKVTEMGQEVTMRCQPILGHNTVFWYRQTMMQGLELLAYFRNRAPLDDSGMPKDRFSAEMPDATLATLKIQPSEPRDSAVYFCASGLFEKETQYFGPGTRLLVL.

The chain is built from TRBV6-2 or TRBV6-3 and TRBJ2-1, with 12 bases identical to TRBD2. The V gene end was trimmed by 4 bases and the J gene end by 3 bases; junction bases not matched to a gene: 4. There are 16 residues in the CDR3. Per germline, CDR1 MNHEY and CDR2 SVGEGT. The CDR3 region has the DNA TGTGCCAGCAGTTTAGGACTAGCGGGGTTCTACAATGAGCAGTTCTTC. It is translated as CASSLGLAGFYNEQFF.

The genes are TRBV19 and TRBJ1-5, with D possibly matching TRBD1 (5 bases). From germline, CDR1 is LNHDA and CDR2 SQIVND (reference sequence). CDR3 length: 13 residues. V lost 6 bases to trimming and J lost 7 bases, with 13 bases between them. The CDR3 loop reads CASRSGLAQPQHF. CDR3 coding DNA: TGTGCCAGTAGGTCAGGGTTGGCCCAGCCCCAGCATTTT.

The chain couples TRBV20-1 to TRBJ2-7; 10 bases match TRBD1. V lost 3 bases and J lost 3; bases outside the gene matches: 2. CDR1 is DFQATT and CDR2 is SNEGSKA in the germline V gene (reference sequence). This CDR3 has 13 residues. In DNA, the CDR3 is TGCAGTGCTAGTGACAGGGGGCTCTACGAGCAGTACTTC. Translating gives CSASDRGLYEQYF.

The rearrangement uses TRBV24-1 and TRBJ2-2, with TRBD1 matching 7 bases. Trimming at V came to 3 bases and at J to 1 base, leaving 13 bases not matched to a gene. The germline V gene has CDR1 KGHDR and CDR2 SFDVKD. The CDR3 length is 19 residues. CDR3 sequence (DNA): TGTGCCACCAGTGATCGGGGACAGTCTCGGAAGGGGAACACCGGGGAGCTGTTTTTT. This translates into CATSDRGQSRKGNTGELFF.

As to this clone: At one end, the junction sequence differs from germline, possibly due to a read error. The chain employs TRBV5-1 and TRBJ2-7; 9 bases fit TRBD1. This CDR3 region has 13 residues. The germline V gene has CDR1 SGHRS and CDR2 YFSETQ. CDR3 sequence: CASSLGTGDREHF. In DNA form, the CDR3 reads TGCGCCAGCAGCTTGGGGACAGGGGACAGGGAACACTTC. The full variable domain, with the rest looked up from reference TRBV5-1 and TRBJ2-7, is KAGVTQTPRYLIKTRGQQVTLSCSPISGHRSVSWYQQTPGQGLQFLFEYFSETQRNKGNFPGRFSGRQFSNSRSEMNVSTLELGDSALYLCASSLGTGDREHFGPGTRLTVT.

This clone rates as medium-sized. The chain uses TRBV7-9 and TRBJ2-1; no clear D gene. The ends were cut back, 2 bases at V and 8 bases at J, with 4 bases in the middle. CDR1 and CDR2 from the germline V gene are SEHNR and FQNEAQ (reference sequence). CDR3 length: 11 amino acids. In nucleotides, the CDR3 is TGTGCCAGCAGCTTACCCGATGAGCAGTTCTTC. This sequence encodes CASSLPDEQFF.

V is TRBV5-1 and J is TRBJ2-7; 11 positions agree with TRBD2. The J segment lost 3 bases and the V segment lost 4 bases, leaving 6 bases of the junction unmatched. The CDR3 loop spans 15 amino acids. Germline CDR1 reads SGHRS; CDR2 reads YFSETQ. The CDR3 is CASSLRLAGSYEQYF. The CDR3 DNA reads TGCGCCAGCAGCCTCCGACTAGCGGGAAGCTACGAGCAGTACTTC.

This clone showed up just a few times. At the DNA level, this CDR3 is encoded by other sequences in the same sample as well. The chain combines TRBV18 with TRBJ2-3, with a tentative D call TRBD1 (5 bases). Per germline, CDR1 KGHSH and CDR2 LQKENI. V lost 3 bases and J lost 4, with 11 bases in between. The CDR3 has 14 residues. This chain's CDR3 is CASSPGRAPDTQYF. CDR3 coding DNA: TGTGCCAGCTCACCCGGCAGGGCCCCAGATACGCAGTATTTT.